Below, 26 T cell receptor beta chains from the same sample are listed, as sequenced in a study of blood T cell repertoires in COVID-19. The method was immunoSEQ multiplex PCR; TCRdb's version includes in-frame clones alone and lacks a portion of them. The profile covers approximately 530,000 clones, with approximately 91% appearing a single time and roughly 8.3% taken by the ten largest. The sequencing input was peripheral blood. These TCRs come from a woman aged 45 to 65 with COVID-19, enrolled during active disease.

The sample holds one count of this clone. CDR3 in DNA: TGCGCCAGCAGCTTGGGACTAGCGGGGGACGCCGAGACCCAGTACTTC. It codes for CASSLGLAGDAETQYF. The rearrangement joins TRBV5-1 to TRBJ2-5; TRBD2 aligns across 12 bases. This CDR3 is 16 amino acids long. Germline V gene sequence: CDR1 SGHRS, CDR2 YFSETQ. Trimming removed 0 bases from V and 5 bases from J; junction bases left unmatched: 5.

The chain is built from TRBV5-4 and TRBJ2-7; 8 bases are a match to TRBD2. This CDR3 comprises 15 residues. Per germline, CDR1 SGHNT and CDR2 YYREEE (reference sequence). V trimming: 2 bases; J trimming: 9 bases; junction bases outside the gene matches: 13. Here the CDR3 reads CASSFGGAEVVVQYF. CDR3 coding DNA: TGTGCCAGCAGCTTCGGGGGGGCCGAAGTAGTTGTGCAGTACTTC.

In its sample, this clone was seen once. The chain couples TRBV3-1 (or the pseudogene TRBV3-2) to TRBJ1-4; 7 nucleotides agree with TRBD1. Germline CDR1 and CDR2: LGHDT and YNNKEL (reference sequence). The CDR3 sequence is 15 residues long. V lost 1 base, J lost 4 bases, and 3 bases stayed unmatched. CDR3 region: CASSQGWDSNEKLFF. CDR3 coding DNA: TGTGCCAGCAGCCAAGGTTGGGACAGTAATGAAAAACTGTTTTTT.

This clone came up once. The rearrangement joins TRBV11-2 to TRBJ2-1, with D possibly matching TRBD2 (6 bases). Germline V gives CDR1 SGHAT, CDR2 FQNNGV. The CDR3 extends over 15 amino acids. Deletions cut 3 bases from V and 0 bases from J, with 9 bases between. For the CDR3, the DNA is TGTGCCAGCAGCTTTGGCGGGATCTCCTACAATGAGCAGTTCTTC. Amino acid sequence: CASSFGGISYNEQFF.

The chain couples TRBV28 to TRBJ1-2; a possible D gene is TRBD1 (6 bases). CDR1 and CDR2 from the germline V gene are MDHEN and SYDVKM. V lost 5 bases and J lost 7, with 26 bases in between. This CDR3 comprises 17 residues. The CDR3 here is CASSPSGGRNNGGGYTF. The DNA for the CDR3 is TGTGCCAGCAGTCCCTCCGGGGGGCGGAACAATGGGGGTGGCTACACCTTC.

This chain joins TRBV3-1 (or the pseudogene TRBV3-2) and TRBJ1-3; 7 bases agree with TRBD1. J lost 4 bases, V lost 6 bases, and 9 bases had no gene match. CDR3 length: 15 residues. In germline, CDR1 is LGHDT, CDR2 YNNKEL (reference sequence). The CDR3: CASSPRGLGGNTIYF. The CDR3 DNA reads TGTGCCAGCAGTCCAAGGGGGCTCGGAGGAAACACCATATATTTT.

As DNA, the CDR3 is TGTGCCAGCAGCCCAGCCCCTAGCGGGGGGGCATCAGATACGCAGTATTTT. It yields the protein CASSPAPSGGASDTQYF. This sequence joins TRBV5-4 and TRBJ2-3; 12 nucleotides agree with TRBD2. Germline lookup yields CDR1 SGHNT and CDR2 YYREEE (reference sequence). The V gene end was trimmed by 4 bases and the J gene end by 4 bases; junction bases not matched to a gene: 10. The CDR3 runs to 17 residues.

V is TRBV27 and J is TRBJ2-7; 7 bases line up with TRBD1. V was clipped by 0 bases and J by 7 bases; unmatched bases: 0. This CDR3 spans 12 amino acids. Germline loops: CDR1 MNHEY, CDR2 SMNVEV (reference sequence). The CDR3 region is CASSLSTGEQYF. DNA of the CDR3: TGTGCCAGCAGTTTATCGACAGGGGAGCAGTACTTC.

The rearrangement uses TRBV18 and TRBJ1-2, with D hard to call. Germline CDR1 KGHSH, CDR2 LQKENI. V gave up 2 bases and J gave up 7 bases, with 14 bases separating them. This CDR3 is 14 amino acids long. CDR3 DNA sequence: TGTGCCAGCTCACCAGCACAGACGAACCGTGGCTACACCTTC. Translated: CASSPAQTNRGYTF.

This chain joins TRBV19 and TRBJ1-2; D not certain. V lost 6 bases and J lost 2, with 10 bases in between. The V gene's germline CDR1 is LNHDA and CDR2 SQIVND (reference sequence). The CDR3 consists of 13 residues. The CDR3 nucleotides are TGTGCCAGTAGCCCCGATCAGAACTATGGCTACACCTTC. Amino acid sequence: CASSPDQNYGYTF.

The CDR3 loop reads CASSTTGGSVSAFF. CDR3 bases: TGTGCCAGCAGTACCACAGGGGGCAGCGTTTCAGCTTTCTTT. This chain uses TRBV2 with TRBJ1-1; 9 nucleotides match TRBD1. CDR3 length: 14 residues. Germline loops: CDR1 SNHLY, CDR2 FYNNEI. Trimming took 5 bases from V and 10 from J; bases not matched to a gene: 11.

This chain connects TRBV7-9 to TRBJ1-5; TRBD1 might be the D (5 bases). Germline CDR1 SEHNR, CDR2 FQNEAQ (reference sequence). V lost 2 bases and J lost 5, with 10 bases in between. The CDR3 covers 14 residues. In DNA, the CDR3 is TGTGCCAGCAGCTTATCACAGGAATATCAGCCCCAGCATTTT. This encodes CASSLSQEYQPQHF.

The chain links TRBV28 to TRBJ1-5; no firm D call. Germline assignment: CDR1 MDHEN and CDR2 SYDVKM. V lost 2 bases to trimming and J lost 0 bases, with 8 bases between them. CDR3 length: 15 amino acids. CDR3 nucleotides: TGTGCCAGCAGTTTACAGGTCAATAGCAATCAGCCCCAGCATTTT. Translated, it gives CASSLQVNSNQPQHF.

The chain employs TRBV6-5 and TRBJ1-5, with TRBD1 matching 10 bases. V lost 4 bases and J lost 3; bases outside the gene matches: 3. The germline V gene encodes CDR1 MNHEY and CDR2 SVGAGI. There are 15 residues in the CDR3. This CDR3 reads CASSLDRGLNQPQHF. The DNA for the CDR3 is TGTGCCAGCAGTTTAGACAGGGGGCTCAATCAGCCCCAGCATTTT.

This clone was seen only a few times. The chain combines TRBV7-9 with TRBJ1-2; D is unresolved. The CDR3 is made up of 13 amino acids. The germline V and J ends were trimmed by 1 base and 4 bases, with 7 bases remaining between them. The germline V gene encodes CDR1 SEHNR and CDR2 FQNEAQ (reference sequence). The CDR3 is CASSLGSGYGYTF. CDR3 in DNA: TGTGCCAGCAGCTTAGGGTCAGGCTATGGCTACACCTTC. Supplemented by reference TRBV7-9 and TRBJ1-2, the full variable domain reads DTGVSQNPRHKITKRGQNVTFRCDPISEHNRLYWYRQTLGQGPEFLTYFQNEAQLEKSRLLSDRFSAERPKGSFSTLEIQRTEQGDSAMYLCASSLGSGYGYTFGSGTRLTVV.

The V call is TRBV2, the J call TRBJ2-7; weak D call: TRBD2 (6 bases). Trimming took off 5 bases at V and 0 bases at J, with 14 bases between the two ends. Germline V gene data show CDR1 as SNHLY and CDR2 as FYNNEI. The CDR3 covers 15 residues. CDR3 DNA sequence: TGTGCCAGCAGTCCGGTGGGACTTAGCTCCTACGAGCAGTACTTC. Its translation is CASSPVGLSSYEQYF.

A word on this clone: Other nucleotide sequences from this sample produce the same CDR3. The J gene is TRBJ2-7, the V gene TRBV5-6, with TRBD1 identical over 7 bases. The CDR3 runs to 14 residues. Trimming cost V 0 bases and J 2 bases; bases outside gene matches: 2. CDR1 SGHDT and CDR2 YYEEEE come from the germline V gene. The chain's CDR3 is CASSLGQGAYEQYF. In nucleotides, the CDR3 is TGTGCCAGCAGCTTGGGACAGGGCGCCTACGAGCAGTACTTC.

The rearrangement joins TRBV27 to TRBJ1-1, with 12 positions matching TRBD1. Trimming cost V 5 bases and J 6 bases; bases outside gene matches: 10. Germline CDR1 and CDR2: MNHEY and SMNVEV (reference sequence). This CDR3 has 16 amino acids. For the CDR3, the DNA is TGTGCCAGCAGTAGGCCTCCGGGACAGGGGGCGGCTGAAGCTTTCTTT. Amino acid sequence: CASSRPPGQGAAEAFF.

The V gene is TRBV30, the J gene TRBJ2-1, with 8 positions matching TRBD2. Trimming removed 7 bases from V and 6 bases from J; junction bases left unmatched: 11. CDR1 and CDR2 from the germline V gene are GTSNPN and SVGIG (reference sequence). The CDR3 totals 14 residues. The CDR3 DNA reads as TGTGCCTCACAACCTCGGGGGGGCCTCAATGAGCAGTTCTTC. Translated, it gives CASQPRGGLNEQFF.

The chain employs TRBV30 and TRBJ2-1, with 9 bases identical to TRBD1. This CDR3 has 14 residues. J was trimmed by 10 bases and V by 3 bases; bases with no gene match: 10. Germline-derived CDR1 and CDR2 are GTSNPN and SVGIG (reference sequence). DNA of the CDR3: TGTGCCTGGAGCGCCGACAGGGGGGTAAGGGAGCAGTTCTTC. This sequence encodes CAWSADRGVREQFF.

V is TRBV6-5 and J is TRBJ2-2, with D tentatively TRBD2 (5 bases). This CDR3 is built from 15 residues. Germline values: CDR1 MNHEY, CDR2 SVGAGI. The V end lost 6 bases, the J end lost 8 bases, and 19 bases lay between the germline ends. CDR3 DNA: TGTGCCAGCAGCGCCACCTCTAAACTAGTGGGGGAGCTGTTTTTT. Its protein is CASSATSKLVGELFF.

The rearrangement joins TRBV28 to TRBJ1-1, with 9 bases identical to TRBD1. The V segment lost 4 bases and the J segment 4 bases; nucleotides outside the gene matches: 13. Germline V gene lookup returns CDR1 MDHEN and CDR2 SYDVKM. This CDR3 is built from 17 residues. CDR3 nucleotides: TGTGCCAGCAGTTCCCTTCGGGGACGACAGGGGGTCACTGAAGCTTTCTTT. Protein sequence: CASSSLRGRQGVTEAFF.

The V gene is TRBV19, the J gene TRBJ1-2; D not certain. Per the germline V gene, CDR1 is LNHDA and CDR2 is SQIVND (reference sequence). The CDR3 sequence is 11 residues long. Trimming left V 5 bases short and J 4 bases short, with 5 bases between. The CDR3 DNA reads as TGTGCCAGTAGTGCAGTCTATGGCTACACCTTC. This codes for CASSAVYGYTF.

This chain links TRBV5-1 with TRBJ1-2, with a possible D match to TRBD1 (6 bases). Germline V CDR1 and CDR2: SGHRS, YFSETQ. Trimming removed 3 bases at V and 6 bases at J, with 15 bases between. The CDR3 is 14 residues long. The CDR3 reads CASSYRDKEDGYTF. In nucleotides, the CDR3 is TGCGCCAGCAGCTACCGGGACAAGGAAGATGGCTACACCTTC.

The V gene is TRBV18, the J gene TRBJ1-1, with D possibly matching TRBD1 (6 bases). The CDR3 is 11 amino acids. V dropped 3 bases and J dropped 10 bases, with 9 bases sitting between them. The germline V gene encodes CDR1 KGHSH and CDR2 LQKENI. DNA for the CDR3: TGTGCCAGCTCACCCAAGGACAGAGCTTTCTTT. Translating it yields CASSPKDRAFF.

The CDR3 region is CASSPEVNTEAFF. For the CDR3, the DNA is TGTGCCAGCAGTCCCGAGGTCAACACTGAAGCTTTCTTT. The V and J genes are TRBV7-2 and TRBJ1-1; D is unclear. The CDR3 runs 13 residues. V lost 6 bases, J lost 2 bases, and 10 bases lay in between. Germline V gene sequence: CDR1 SGHTA, CDR2 FQGNSA.